The rows below give T cell receptor beta chains drawn from one sample of a study of identical twins' blood T cells. TCRdb redid the calling of the 5' RACE reads with MiXCR, one entry per CDR3 protein. Seen here are hundreds of thousands of distinct CDR3 sequences, about 28% observed once, and the top ten hold roughly 5.5%. Sequencing used PBMCs. The receptors here all came from a woman between 18 and 49 years old in good health. CDR3s include the opening cysteine and the closing phenylalanine or tryptophan. A D gene is named only where the DNA matches it firmly. Where a row states a size, it is once, few, many or the class of an expanded clone; other rows omit it.

abundance,j_gene,v_gene,d_gene,CDR3aa,CDR3nt
-,TRBJ1-2,TRBV3-1,TRBD1,CASSQLQGSNGYTF,TGTGCCAGCAGCCAATTACAGGGGAGTAATGGCTACACCTTC
few,TRBJ1-1,TRBV7-9,-,CASSLAGWTENTEAFF,TGTGCCAGCAGCTTAGCGGGTTGGACGGAGAACACTGAAGCTTTCTTT
many,TRBJ1-1,TRBV20-1,-,CSVTTGGPEAFF,TGCAGTGTTACGACCGGGGGGCCTGAAGCTTTCTTT
-,TRBJ1-1,TRBV11-2,-,CASSLVQDTEAFF,TGTGCCAGCAGCTTAGTTCAGGACACTGAAGCTTTCTTT
few,TRBJ2-2,TRBV6-5,-,CASSVDWGTGELFF,TGTGCCAGCAGTGTGGACTGGGGGACCGGGGAGCTGTTTTTT
few,TRBJ2-7,TRBV30,-,CAWGSRRLSYEQYF,TGTGCCTGGGGTTCCCGCAGACTCTCCTACGAGCAGTACTTC
many,TRBJ2-7,TRBV10-3,TRBD1,CAISGDRDRAYEQYF,TGTGCCATCAGTGGGGACCGGGACAGAGCCTACGAGCAGTACTTC
many,TRBJ1-2,TRBV20-1,-,CSARGDGYGYTF,TGCAGTGCTAGAGGAGATGGGTATGGCTACACCTTC
-,TRBJ1-1,TRBV29-1,-,CSVDSGFTEAFF,TGCAGCGTTGATTCCGGTTTCACTGAAGCTTTCTTT
-,TRBJ2-1,TRBV5-1,TRBD2,CASSDYPGLASDEQFF,TGCGCCAGCAGCGATTACCCCGGACTAGCCTCGGATGAGCAGTTCTTC
-,TRBJ1-3,TRBV7-2,-,CASSLIIGAGNTTYF,TGTGCCAGCAGCTTAATTATCGGGGCTGGAAACACCACATATTTT